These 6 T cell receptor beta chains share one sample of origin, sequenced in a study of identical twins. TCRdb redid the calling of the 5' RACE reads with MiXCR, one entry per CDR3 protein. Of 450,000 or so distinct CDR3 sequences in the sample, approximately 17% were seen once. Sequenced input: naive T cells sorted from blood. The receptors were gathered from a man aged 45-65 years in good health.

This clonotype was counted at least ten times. The CDR3: CASSSRGFREQYF. Written as DNA, the CDR3 is TGTGCCAGCAGTAGCCGGGGGTTTCGCGAGCAGTACTTC. The chain uses TRBV9 and TRBJ2-7; D might be TRBD2 (6 bases). Per the germline V gene, CDR1 is SGDLS and CDR2 is YYNGEE. V was shortened by 5 bases and J by 6 bases, with 15 bases between the two germline ends. This CDR3 spans 13 amino acids.

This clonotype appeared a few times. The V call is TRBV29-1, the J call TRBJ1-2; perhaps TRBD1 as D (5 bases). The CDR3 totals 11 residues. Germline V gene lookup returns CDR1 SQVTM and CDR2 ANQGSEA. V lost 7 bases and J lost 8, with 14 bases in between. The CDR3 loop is CSGDSGRGYTF. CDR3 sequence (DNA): TGCAGCGGCGACAGCGGTCGGGGCTACACCTTC.

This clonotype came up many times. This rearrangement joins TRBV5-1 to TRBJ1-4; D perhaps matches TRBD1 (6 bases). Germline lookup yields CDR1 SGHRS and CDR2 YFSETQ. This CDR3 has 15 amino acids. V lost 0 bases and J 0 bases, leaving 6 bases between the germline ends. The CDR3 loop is CASSLDRATNEKLFF. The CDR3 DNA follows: TGCGCCAGCAGCTTGGACAGGGCAACTAATGAAAAACTGTTTTTT.

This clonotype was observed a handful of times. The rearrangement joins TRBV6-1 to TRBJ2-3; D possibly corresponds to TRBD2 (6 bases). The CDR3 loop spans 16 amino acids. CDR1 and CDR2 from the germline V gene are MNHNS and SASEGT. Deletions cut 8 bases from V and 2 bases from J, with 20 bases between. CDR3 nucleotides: TGTGCCAGCGCAACCACAACCGGGAGAATCACAGATACGCAGTATTTT. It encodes CASATTTGRITDTQYF.

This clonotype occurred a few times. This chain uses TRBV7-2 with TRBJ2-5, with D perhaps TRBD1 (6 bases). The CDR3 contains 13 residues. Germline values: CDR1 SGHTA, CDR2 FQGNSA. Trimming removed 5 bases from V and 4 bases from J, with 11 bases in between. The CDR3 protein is CASSKDRLETQYF. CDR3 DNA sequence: TGTGCCAGCAGCAAAGACAGGCTAGAGACCCAGTACTTC. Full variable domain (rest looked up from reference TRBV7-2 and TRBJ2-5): GAGVSQSPSNKVTEKGKDVELRCDPISGHTALYWYRQSLGQGLEFLIYFQGNSAPDKSGLPSDRFSAERTGGSVSTLTIQRTQQEDSAVYLCASSKDRLETQYFGPGTRLLVL.

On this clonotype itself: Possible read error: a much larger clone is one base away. CDR3 in amino acids: CASRKALAGYNERFF. The CDR3 nucleotides read TGTGCCAGCAGAAAGGCTCTAGCGGGCTACAATGAGCGGTTCTTC. This sequence joins TRBV12-3 or TRBV12-4 and TRBJ2-1; the match to TRBD2 covers 8 bases. The CDR3 totals 15 residues.